Following are 26 T cell receptor beta chains from one sample sequenced in a study of T cells in Graves' hyperthyroidism and ophthalmopathy (dated by TCRdb to the late 2010s). To prepare the library, multiplex PCR was applied. Instrument used: Illumina HiSeq 2000. TCR beta CDR3 regions were amplified from RNA transcripts. For the first round of RT-PCR on the TCR CDR3, the HTBI primer set was used together with the Qiagen OneStep RT-PCR kit. The public reads were reprocessed in TCRdb via fastp at Q25 and MiXCR, keeping in-frame beta chains. Rows with one shared CDR3 protein collapse into an entry with the most common genes and DNA. For this sample the table gives 550,000 to 600,000 distinct CDR3 sequences, of which 40% to 55% were detected only once. The top ten hold around a fifth of the sample. The sample consisted of peripheral blood or thyroid tissue (not recorded which). Every receptor here comes from an adult woman with Graves' disease, either hyperthyroidism or ophthalmopathy (not recorded which).

The chain joins TRBV15 to TRBJ2-1; 9 nucleotides align to TRBD2. Unmatched junction bases numbered 4, after V lost 0 bases and J lost 4 bases. This CDR3 spans 16 amino acids. The germline gives CDR1 LNHNV, CDR2 YYDKDF (reference sequence). The CDR3 DNA follows: TGTGCCACCAGCAGAGACGCGGGAGGGACATACAATGAGCAGTTCTTC. Its translation is CATSRDAGGTYNEQFF.

This clonotype was observed once. This chain links TRBV15 with TRBJ2-5; 7 bases are a match to TRBD1. CDR3 size: 17 residues. Germline-derived CDR1 and CDR2 are LNHNV and YYDKDF (reference sequence). The trim removed 1 base at V and 5 bases at J, leaving 13 bases unmatched. CDR3 coding DNA: TGTGCCACCAGCAGAGGAGGGGGCTTTTCCCGTGGGGAGACCCAGTACTTC. Its translation: CATSRGGGFSRGETQYF.

The chain has TRBV10-3 and TRBJ1-2; D not resolved. Germline V gene data show CDR1 as ENHRY and CDR2 as SYGVKD. Trimming removed 2 bases at V and 8 bases at J, with 9 bases between. The CDR3 covers 12 residues. For the CDR3, the DNA is TGTGCCATCAGTGAGGAGGGTCGGGGCTACACCTTC. This encodes CAISEEGRGYTF.

This clonotype was recorded only once. The chain links TRBV29-1 to TRBJ1-2; D unclear. Germline V gives CDR1 SQVTM, CDR2 ANQGSEA. CDR3 length: 11 amino acids. With 1 base removed from V and 7 bases from J, the gap between germline ends came to 7 bases. The CDR3 coding sequence is TGCAGCGTTGAAGGGGAGAGTGGCTACACCTTC. It translates to CSVEGESGYTF.

As concerns this clonotype: A read error is possible here, since a much larger clone lies one base away. Likely a read error: the CDR3 ends without its conserved phenylalanine or tryptophan. The CDR3 region is CASSQTEETQYL. CDR3 bases: TGTGCCAGCAGCCAGACAGAGGAGACCCAGTACCTC. J is TRBJ2-5 and V is TRBV7-3, with D possibly matching TRBD1 (5 bases). CDR1 and CDR2 (germline): SGHTA, FQGTGA. The V end was cut by 5 bases, the J end by 5 bases, with 9 bases between. The CDR3 consists of 12 residues.

The chain couples TRBV4-1 to TRBJ1-4, with D uncertain. CDR3 size: 13 residues. Trimming cost V 4 bases and J 8 bases, with 11 bases left between them. Germline V gives CDR1 MGHRA, CDR2 YSYEKL. This CDR3 reads CASSRVPHEKLFF. CDR3 nucleotide sequence: TGCGCCAGCAGCCGAGTCCCCCACGAAAAACTGTTTTTT.

The chain is built from TRBV10-2 and TRBJ2-1; 11 bases are shared with TRBD2. The end of the DNA is better explained by TRBJ2-7, so the J call may be wrong. The CDR3 has 15 residues. Germline assignment: CDR1 WSHSY and CDR2 SAAADI. The CDR3: CASSAGLAGYNEQYF. In DNA, the CDR3 is TGCGCCAGCAGTGCCGGACTAGCGGGTTACAATGAGCAGTACTTC.

This clonotype appeared many times. This sequence joins TRBV10-3 and TRBJ2-7, with D possibly being TRBD1 (6 bases). V lost 7 bases to trimming and J lost 3 bases, with 16 bases between them. Germline lookup yields CDR1 ENHRY and CDR2 SYGVKD. The CDR3 extends over 14 amino acids. The CDR3 DNA is TGTGCCATCAAGAAAGCAGGGGACATCTACGAGCAGTACTTC. Protein sequence: CAIKKAGDIYEQYF.

This clonotype was counted many times. The chain combines TRBV5-1 with TRBJ2-5, with D uncertain. This CDR3 comprises 14 residues. Germline assignment: CDR1 SGHRS and CDR2 YFSETQ. Trimming removed 1 base from V and 3 bases from J, with 10 bases in between. CDR3 nucleotide sequence: TGCGCCAGCAGCTTGTCAAGGGTTGAAGAGACCCAGTACTTC. It specifies CASSLSRVEETQYF.

This chain connects TRBV7-8 to TRBJ2-7, with TRBD1 as a possible D gene (5 bases). V lost 4 bases to trimming and J lost 4 bases, with 14 bases between them. Per germline, CDR1 SGHVS and CDR2 FQNEAQ. The CDR3 consists of 14 residues. The CDR3 DNA reads TGTGCCAGCAGCTCGCAGGGAAGGAATTACGAGCAGTACTTC. Translated: CASSSQGRNYEQYF. The whole variable domain, filled in from reference TRBV7-8 and TRBJ2-7, reads GAGVSQSPRYKVAKRGQDVALRCDPISGHVSLFWYQQALGQGPEFLTYFQNEAQLDKSGLPSDRFFAERPEGSVSTLKIQRTQQEDSAVYLCASSSQGRNYEQYFGPGTRLTVT.

Regarding this clonotype: At one end the junction does not follow the germline gene, possibly because of a read error. V usage is TRBV9 and J usage is TRBJ2-7; the D gene is possibly TRBD2 (5 bases). The CDR3 is 16 amino acids. The germline CDR1 and CDR2 sequences are SGDLS and YYNGEE. The CDR3, as DNA: TGCGCCAGCAGCTTGTTCGCCGGCCCGGGAACCTACGAGCAGTACTTC. Amino acids: CASSLFAGPGTYEQYF.

J is TRBJ2-6 and V is TRBV19; D unclear. In germline, CDR1 is LNHDA, CDR2 SQIVND (reference sequence). V lost 2 bases and J lost 4, with 9 bases in between. The length of the CDR3 is 15 residues. The CDR3 protein is CASSIPPFGANVLTF. The CDR3 DNA reads as TGTGCCAGTAGTATACCCCCGTTCGGGGCCAACGTCCTGACTTTC.

This clonotype was counted at least ten times. V usage is TRBV29-1 and J usage is TRBJ1-1; D remains ambiguous. From germline, CDR1 is SQVTM and CDR2 ANQGSEA. V lost 6 bases and J 4 bases, leaving 15 bases between the germline ends. The CDR3 runs to 13 residues. The CDR3 loop reads CSVVARLTTEAFF. The CDR3 DNA is TGCAGCGTCGTTGCGCGGCTCACCACTGAAGCTTTCTTT.

This sequence joins TRBV6-5 and TRBJ1-1; 8 bases agree with TRBD1. The V and J ends lost 4 bases and 8 bases, in that order; junction bases with no gene match: 9. This CDR3 region has 14 residues. Per the germline V gene, CDR1 is MNHEY and CDR2 is SVGAGI. CDR3 in DNA: TGTGCCAGCAGTTGGGCGACAGGGGACTCGGAAGCTTTCTTT. Translating it yields CASSWATGDSEAFF.

This clonotype has only a few counts. In nucleotides, the CDR3 is TGTGCCGCCGCCGACCCGCACGAGCAGTACTTC. It specifies CAAADPHEQYF. The V gene is TRBV7-9, the J gene TRBJ2-7; D unclear. The CDR3 spans 11 residues. Germline V gene data show CDR1 as SEHNR and CDR2 as FQNEAQ (reference sequence). V was trimmed by 11 bases and J by 5 bases, leaving 13 bases between them.

The V and J genes are TRBV20-1 and TRBJ1-5, with TRBD1 matching over 7 bases. V trimming: 5 bases; J trimming: 2 bases; junction bases outside the gene matches: 6. In germline, CDR1 is DFQATT, CDR2 SNEGSKA (reference sequence). The CDR3 has 14 amino acids. DNA of the CDR3: TGCAGTGCTCTAGAGGGGGCGGGCAATCAGCCCCAGCATTTT. Encoded protein: CSALEGAGNQPQHF.

CDR3 sequence reads: CASSLGTGENSPLHF. DNA of the CDR3: TGTGCCAGCAGCTTAGGGACAGGGGAAAACTCACCCCTCCACTTT. This sequence joins TRBV7-2 and TRBJ1-6; 9 nucleotides align to TRBD1. V lost 1 base, J lost 10 bases, and 5 bases stayed unmatched. Germline V lookup: CDR1 SGHTA, CDR2 FQGNSA. The CDR3 is made up of 15 amino acids. The full variable domain, with the rest looked up from reference TRBV7-2 and TRBJ1-6, is GAGVSQSPSNKVTEKGKDVELRCDPISGHTALYWYRQSLGQGLEFLIYFQGNSAPDKSGLPSDRFSAERTGGSVSTLTIQRTQQEDSAVYLCASSLGTGENSPLHFGNGTRLTVT.

V and J are TRBV5-1 and TRBJ2-3; a possible D gene is TRBD2 (6 bases). Germline CDR1 and CDR2: SGHRS and YFSETQ. The CDR3 is 11 residues long. V was clipped by 3 bases and J by 15 bases, with 14 bases between them. In DNA form, the CDR3 reads TGCGCCAGCAGCTGGGGGGAGAAGGAATATTTT. This encodes CASSWGEKEYF. The full variable domain, completed using reference TRBV5-1 and TRBJ2-3, is KAGVTQTPRYLIKTRGQQVTLSCSPISGHRSVSWYQQTPGQGLQFLFEYFSETQRNKGNFPGRFSGRQFSNSRSEMNVSTLELGDSALYLCASSWGEKEYFGPGTRLTVL.

The chain joins TRBV7-3 to TRBJ1-1; 9 bases agree with TRBD1. Germline values: CDR1 SGHTA, CDR2 FQGTGA. The CDR3 covers 15 residues. J was trimmed by 5 bases and V by 5 bases; bases with no gene match: 9. For the CDR3, the DNA is TGTGCCAGCAGCCCGACCGGGACAGGGAGGACTGAAGCTTTCTTT. Protein product: CASSPTGTGRTEAFF.

This clonotype has a handful of counts. This chain uses TRBV2 with TRBJ2-1, with TRBD2 matching over 8 bases. The ends lost 10 bases at V and 0 bases at J; junction bases unmatched: 2. Germline V gene data show CDR1 as SNHLY and CDR2 as FYNNEI. The CDR3 loop spans 13 amino acids. CDR3 nucleotides: TGTGCCATCGGGGGGGACTCCTACAATGAGCAGTTCTTC. Protein product: CAIGGDSYNEQFF.

This clonotype occurred a few times. The chain has TRBV24-1 and TRBJ2-3, with D possibly matching TRBD2 (6 bases). The CDR3 contains 15 residues. V lost 6 bases and J lost 2, with 14 bases in between. Germline values: CDR1 KGHDR, CDR2 SFDVKD. The DNA for the CDR3 is TGTGCCACCAGTTTAGGCGGGATCCTCACAGATACGCAGTATTTT. Translating gives CATSLGGILTDTQYF.

This clonotype was picked up many times. V and J are TRBV7-9 and TRBJ2-7; TRBD1 aligns across 8 bases. V lost 6 bases to trimming and J lost 2 bases; unmatched junction nucleotides: 9. The CDR3 is 15 amino acids. CDR1 SEHNR and CDR2 FQNEAQ come from the germline V gene (reference sequence). CDR3 DNA sequence: TGTGCCAGCAGGGCCGACAGGGGCTTTCCCTACGAGCAGTACTTC. This translates into CASRADRGFPYEQYF.

The chain links TRBV2 to TRBJ2-5; 10 bases line up with TRBD1. After removal of 4 bases from V and 4 bases from J, the junction contained 9 bases not matched to a gene. CDR1 SNHLY and CDR2 FYNNEI come from the germline V gene. CDR3 size: 16 residues. CDR3 nucleotide sequence: TGTGCCAGCAGTGCAGGGACAGGGGTGGCGGGAGAGACCCAGTACTTC. Translation gives CASSAGTGVAGETQYF.

V usage is TRBV29-1 and J usage is TRBJ1-2, with D possibly matching TRBD1 (5 bases). Trimming left V 7 bases short and J 2 bases short, with 14 bases between. CDR1 is SQVTM, CDR2 ANQGSEA, per germline. The CDR3 loop spans 13 amino acids. The CDR3 DNA sequence: TGCAGCGGGGGGACCGGGACGAACTATGGCTACACCTTC. This sequence encodes CSGGTGTNYGYTF.

This chain uses TRBV14 with TRBJ2-5; tentatively, D is TRBD2 (5 bases). Between the trimmed V and J ends, which lost 2 bases and 11 bases, there was a span of 12 bases. CDR1 and CDR2 from the germline V gene are SGHDN and FVKESK. This CDR3 comprises 12 residues. The CDR3 nucleotides read TGTGCCAGCAGCCAAACCCAGAGGGAGCAGTACTTC. Its translation: CASSQTQREQYF. The full variable domain, its missing parts supplied by reference TRBV14 and TRBJ2-5, is EAGVTQFPSHSVIEKGQTVTLRCDPISGHDNLYWYRRVMGKEIKFLLHFVKESKQDESGMPNNRFLAERTGGTYSTLKVQPAELEDSGVYFCASSQTQREQYFGPGTRLLVL.

This clonotype was found many times. The chain couples TRBV27 to TRBJ1-6; no clear D. CDR3 length: 12 amino acids. Trimming took 6 bases from V and 9 from J, leaving 9 bases between them. Germline values: CDR1 MNHEY, CDR2 SMNVEV (reference sequence). CDR3 protein: CASSLLGSPLHF. DNA for the CDR3: TGTGCCAGCAGCTTACTGGGTTCACCCCTCCACTTT.